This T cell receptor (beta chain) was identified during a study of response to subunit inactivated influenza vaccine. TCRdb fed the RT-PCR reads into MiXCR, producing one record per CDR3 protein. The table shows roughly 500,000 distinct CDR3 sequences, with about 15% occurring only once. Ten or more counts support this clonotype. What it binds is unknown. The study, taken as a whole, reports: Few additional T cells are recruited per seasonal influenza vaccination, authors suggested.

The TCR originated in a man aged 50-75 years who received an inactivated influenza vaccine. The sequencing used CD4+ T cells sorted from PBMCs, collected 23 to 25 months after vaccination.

The CDR3 sequence: CASSFVGNTEAFF. CDR3 in DNA: TGTGCCAGCAGTTTTGTGGGGAACACTGAAGCTTTCTTT. The chain couples TRBV12-3 or TRBV12-4 to TRBJ1-1, with unresolved D. This CDR3 comprises 13 residues. Trimming removed 3 bases from V and 1 base from J, with 6 bases in between.